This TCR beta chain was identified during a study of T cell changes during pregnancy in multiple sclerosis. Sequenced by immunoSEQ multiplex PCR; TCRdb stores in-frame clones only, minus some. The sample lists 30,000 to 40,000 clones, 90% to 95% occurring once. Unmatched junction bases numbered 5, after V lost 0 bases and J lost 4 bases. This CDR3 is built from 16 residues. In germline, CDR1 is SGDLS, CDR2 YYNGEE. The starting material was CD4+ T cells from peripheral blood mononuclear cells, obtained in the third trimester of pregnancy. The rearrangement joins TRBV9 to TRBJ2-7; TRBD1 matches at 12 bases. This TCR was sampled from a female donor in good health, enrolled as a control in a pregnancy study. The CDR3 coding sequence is TGTGCCAGCAGCGTAGGGGGACAGGGGGCTGTATACGAGCAGTACTTC. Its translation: CASSVGGQGAVYEQYF.